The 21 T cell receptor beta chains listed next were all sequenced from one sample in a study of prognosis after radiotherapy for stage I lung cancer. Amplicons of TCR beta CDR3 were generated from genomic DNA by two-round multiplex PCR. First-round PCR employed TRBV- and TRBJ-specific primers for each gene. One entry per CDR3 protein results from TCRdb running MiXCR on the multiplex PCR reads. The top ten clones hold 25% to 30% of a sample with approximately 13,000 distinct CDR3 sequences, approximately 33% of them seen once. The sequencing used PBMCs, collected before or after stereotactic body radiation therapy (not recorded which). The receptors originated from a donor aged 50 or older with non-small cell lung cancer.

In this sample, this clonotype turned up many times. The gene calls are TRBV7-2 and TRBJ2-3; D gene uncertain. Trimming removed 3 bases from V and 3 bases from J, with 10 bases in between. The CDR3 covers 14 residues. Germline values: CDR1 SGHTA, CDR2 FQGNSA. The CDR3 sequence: CASSLPDATDTQYF. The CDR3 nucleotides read TGTGCCAGCAGCTTGCCGGACGCAACAGATACGCAGTATTTT.

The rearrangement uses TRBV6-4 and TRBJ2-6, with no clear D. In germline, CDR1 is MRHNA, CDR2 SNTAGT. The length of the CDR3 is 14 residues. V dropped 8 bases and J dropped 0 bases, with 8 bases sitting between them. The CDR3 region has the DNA TGTGCCAGCGTGGCGATCTCTGGGGCCAACGTCCTGACTTTC. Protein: CASVAISGANVLTF.

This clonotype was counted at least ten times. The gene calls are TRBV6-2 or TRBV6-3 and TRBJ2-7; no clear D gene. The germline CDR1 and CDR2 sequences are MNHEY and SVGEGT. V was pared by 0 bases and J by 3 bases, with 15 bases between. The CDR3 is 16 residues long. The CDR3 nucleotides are TGTGCCAGCAGTTACTCTTCCCCCGAGGAACACTACGAGCAGTACTTC. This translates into CASSYSSPEEHYEQYF.

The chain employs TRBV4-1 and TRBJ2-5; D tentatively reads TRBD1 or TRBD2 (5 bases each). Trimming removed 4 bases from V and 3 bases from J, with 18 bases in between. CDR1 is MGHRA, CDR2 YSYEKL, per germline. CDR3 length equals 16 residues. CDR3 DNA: TGCGCCAGCAGCCGGACCGGGACGGGGCTAAAAGAGACCCAGTACTTC. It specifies CASSRTGTGLKETQYF.

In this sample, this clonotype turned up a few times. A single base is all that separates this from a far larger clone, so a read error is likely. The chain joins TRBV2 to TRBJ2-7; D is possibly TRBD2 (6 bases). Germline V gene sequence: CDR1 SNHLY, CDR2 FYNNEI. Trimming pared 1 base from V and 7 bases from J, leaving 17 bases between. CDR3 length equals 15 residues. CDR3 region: CASSEELAPYNEQYF. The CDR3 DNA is TGTGCCAGCAGTGAAGAGCTAGCGCCTTACAATGAGCAGTACTTC.

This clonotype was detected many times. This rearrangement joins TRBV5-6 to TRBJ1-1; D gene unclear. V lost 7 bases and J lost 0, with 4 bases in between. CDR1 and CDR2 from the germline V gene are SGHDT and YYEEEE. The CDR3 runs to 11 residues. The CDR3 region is CASGLNTEAFF. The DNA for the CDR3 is TGTGCCAGCGGATTGAACACTGAAGCTTTCTTT.

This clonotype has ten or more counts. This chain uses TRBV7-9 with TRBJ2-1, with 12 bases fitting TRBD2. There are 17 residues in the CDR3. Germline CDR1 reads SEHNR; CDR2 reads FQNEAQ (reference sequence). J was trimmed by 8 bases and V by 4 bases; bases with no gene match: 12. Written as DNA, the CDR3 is TGTGCCAGCAGCTCCTCTCGACTAGCGGGAGTAATCGATGAGCAGTTCTTC. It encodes CASSSSRLAGVIDEQFF.

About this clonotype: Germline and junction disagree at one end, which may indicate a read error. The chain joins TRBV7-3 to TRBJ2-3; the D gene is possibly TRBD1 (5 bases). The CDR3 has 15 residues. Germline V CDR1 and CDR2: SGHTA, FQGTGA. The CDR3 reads CANSPRTRGTDTQYF. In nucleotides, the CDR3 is TGTGCCAACAGCCCACGGACAAGGGGCACAGATACGCAGTATTTT.

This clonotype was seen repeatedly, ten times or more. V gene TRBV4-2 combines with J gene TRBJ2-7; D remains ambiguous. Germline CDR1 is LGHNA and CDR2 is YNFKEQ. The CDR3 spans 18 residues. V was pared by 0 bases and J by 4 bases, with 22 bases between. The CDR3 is CASSQEEGLDEIRYEQYF. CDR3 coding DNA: TGTGCCAGCAGCCAAGAGGAAGGCTTGGACGAAATTAGATACGAGCAGTACTTC.

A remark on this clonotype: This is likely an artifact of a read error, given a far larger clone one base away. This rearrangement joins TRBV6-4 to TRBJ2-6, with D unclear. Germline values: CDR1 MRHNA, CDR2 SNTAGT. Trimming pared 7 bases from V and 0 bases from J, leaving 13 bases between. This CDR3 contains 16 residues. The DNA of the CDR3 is TGTGCCAGCAAAACAAACGGTAGCTCTGGGGCCAACGTCCTGACTTTC. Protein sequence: CASKTNGSSGANVLTF.

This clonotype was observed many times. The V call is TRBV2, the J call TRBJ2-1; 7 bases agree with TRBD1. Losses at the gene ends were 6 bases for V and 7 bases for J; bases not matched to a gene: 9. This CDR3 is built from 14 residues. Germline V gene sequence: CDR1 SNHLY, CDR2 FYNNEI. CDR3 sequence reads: CASRNDRAINEQFF. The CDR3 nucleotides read TGTGCCAGCAGGAACGACAGGGCGATTAATGAGCAGTTCTTC.

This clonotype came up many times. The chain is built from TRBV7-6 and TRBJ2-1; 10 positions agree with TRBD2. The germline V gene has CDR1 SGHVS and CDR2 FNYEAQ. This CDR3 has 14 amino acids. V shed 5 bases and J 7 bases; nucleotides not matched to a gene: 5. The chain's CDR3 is CASSPRTSGNEQFF. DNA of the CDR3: TGTGCCAGCAGCCCTAGGACTAGCGGTAATGAGCAGTTCTTC.

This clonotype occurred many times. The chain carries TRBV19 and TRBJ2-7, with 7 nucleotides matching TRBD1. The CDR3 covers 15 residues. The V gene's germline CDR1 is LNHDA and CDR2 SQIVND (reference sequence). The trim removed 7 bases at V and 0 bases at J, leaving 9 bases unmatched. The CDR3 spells CASKRQGQSSYEQYF. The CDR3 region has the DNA TGTGCCAGTAAAAGACAGGGCCAAAGCTCCTACGAGCAGTACTTC.

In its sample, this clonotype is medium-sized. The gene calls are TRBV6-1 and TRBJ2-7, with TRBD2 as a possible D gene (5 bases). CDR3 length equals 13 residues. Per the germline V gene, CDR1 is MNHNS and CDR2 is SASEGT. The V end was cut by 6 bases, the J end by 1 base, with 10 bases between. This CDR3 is CASRLRESYEQYF. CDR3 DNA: TGTGCCAGCAGACTACGGGAATCCTACGAGCAGTACTTC.

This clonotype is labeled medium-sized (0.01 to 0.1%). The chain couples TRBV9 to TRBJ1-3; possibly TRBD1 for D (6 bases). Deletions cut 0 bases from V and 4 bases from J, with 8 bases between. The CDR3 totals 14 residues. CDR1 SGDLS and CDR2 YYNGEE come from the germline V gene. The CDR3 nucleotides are TGTGCCAGCAGCGTAGCAGGGGCCGGAAACACCATATATTTT. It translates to CASSVAGAGNTIYF.

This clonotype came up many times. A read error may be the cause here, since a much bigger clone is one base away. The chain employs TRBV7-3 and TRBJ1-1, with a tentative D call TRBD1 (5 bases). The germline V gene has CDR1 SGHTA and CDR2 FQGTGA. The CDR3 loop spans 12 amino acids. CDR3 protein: CASSPAQGEASF. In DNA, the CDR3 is TGTGCCAGCAGCCCTGCGCAGGGTGAAGCTTCCTTT.

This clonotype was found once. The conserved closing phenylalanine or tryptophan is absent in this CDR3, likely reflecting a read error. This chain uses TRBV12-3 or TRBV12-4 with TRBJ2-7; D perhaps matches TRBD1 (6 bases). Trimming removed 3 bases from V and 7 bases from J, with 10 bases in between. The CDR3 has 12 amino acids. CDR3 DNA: TGTGCCAGCAGTTTTACAGGGATTGAGCAGTACCTC. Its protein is CASSFTGIEQYL.

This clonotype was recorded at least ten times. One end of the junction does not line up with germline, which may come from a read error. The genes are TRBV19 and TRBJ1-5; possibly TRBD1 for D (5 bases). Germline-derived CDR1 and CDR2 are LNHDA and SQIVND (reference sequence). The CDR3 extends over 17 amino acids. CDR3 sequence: CASRIGGARGANQPQHF. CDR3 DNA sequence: TGTGCCAGTAGAATAGGCGGGGCACGGGGCGCCAATCAGCCCCAGCATTTT.

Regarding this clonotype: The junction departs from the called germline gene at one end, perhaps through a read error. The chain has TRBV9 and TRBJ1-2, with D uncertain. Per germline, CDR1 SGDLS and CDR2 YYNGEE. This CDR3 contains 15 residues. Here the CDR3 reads CASSPTGRLNYVYTF. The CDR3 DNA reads TGTGCCAGCAGCCCGACTGGCCGGTTAAACTATGTCTACACCTTC.

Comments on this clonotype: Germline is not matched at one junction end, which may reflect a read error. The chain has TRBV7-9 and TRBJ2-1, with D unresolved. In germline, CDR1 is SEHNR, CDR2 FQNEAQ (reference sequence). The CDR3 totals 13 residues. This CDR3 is CASSLVQYNEHFF. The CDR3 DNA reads TGTGCCAGCAGCTTAGTGCAGTACAATGAGCATTTCTTC.

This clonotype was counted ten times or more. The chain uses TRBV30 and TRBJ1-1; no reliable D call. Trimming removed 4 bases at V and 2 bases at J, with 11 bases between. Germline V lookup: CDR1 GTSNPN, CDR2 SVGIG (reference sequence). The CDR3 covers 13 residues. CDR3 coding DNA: TGTGCCTGGACAGCCGGCTACAACACTGAAGCTTTCTTT. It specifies CAWTAGYNTEAFF.